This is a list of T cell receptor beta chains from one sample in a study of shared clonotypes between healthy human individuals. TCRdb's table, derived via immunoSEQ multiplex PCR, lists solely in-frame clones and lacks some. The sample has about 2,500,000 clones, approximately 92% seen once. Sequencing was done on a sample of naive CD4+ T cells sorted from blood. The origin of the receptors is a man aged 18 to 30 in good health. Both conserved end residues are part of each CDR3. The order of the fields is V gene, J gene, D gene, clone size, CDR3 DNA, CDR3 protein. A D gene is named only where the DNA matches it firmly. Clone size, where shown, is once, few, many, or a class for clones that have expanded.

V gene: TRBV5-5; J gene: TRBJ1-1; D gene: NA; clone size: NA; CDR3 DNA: TGTGCCAGCAGCTCCAGGCTGGGGGGCACTGAAGCTTTCTTT; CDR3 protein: CASSSRLGGTEAFF
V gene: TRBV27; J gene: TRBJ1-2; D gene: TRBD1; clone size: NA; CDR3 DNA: TGTGCCAGCACCAACACACGGACAGGCTCTCCTAACTATGGCTACACCTTC; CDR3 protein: CASTNTRTGSPNYGYTF
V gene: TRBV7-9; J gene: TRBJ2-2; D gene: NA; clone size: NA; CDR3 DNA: TGTGCCAGCAGCCGGGACGTCGCGAACACCGGGGAGCTGTTTTTT; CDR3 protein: CASSRDVANTGELFF
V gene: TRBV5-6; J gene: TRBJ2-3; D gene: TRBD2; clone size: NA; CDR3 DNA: TGTGCCAGCAGTTTGGAAGCGGGAGGCACAGATACGCAGTATTTT; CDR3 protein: CASSLEAGGTDTQYF
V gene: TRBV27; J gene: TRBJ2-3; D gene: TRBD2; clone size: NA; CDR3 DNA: TGTGCCAGCAGTTTAGTCGTGACTAGCGGCACAGATACGCAGTATTTT; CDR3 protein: CASSLVVTSGTDTQYF
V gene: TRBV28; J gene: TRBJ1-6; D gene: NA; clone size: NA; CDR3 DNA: TGTGCCAGCAGCCCCCTAGGATCACCCCTCCACTTT; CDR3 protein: CASSPLGSPLHF
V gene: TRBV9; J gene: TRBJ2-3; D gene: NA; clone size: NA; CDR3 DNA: TGTGCCAGCAGCGATCCGTATACAGATACGCAGTATTTT; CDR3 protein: CASSDPYTDTQYF
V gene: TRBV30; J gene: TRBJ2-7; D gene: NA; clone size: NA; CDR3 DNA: TGTGCCTGGAGTGGACAGACCTACGAGCAGTACTTC; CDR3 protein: CAWSGQTYEQYF
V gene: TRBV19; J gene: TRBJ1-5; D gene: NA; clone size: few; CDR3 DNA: TGTGCCAGTAGCTCCTCCTGGACAGCTACCAATCAGCCCCAGCATTTT; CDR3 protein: CASSSSWTATNQPQHF
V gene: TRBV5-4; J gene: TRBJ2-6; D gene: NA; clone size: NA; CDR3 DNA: TGTGCCAGCAGTCCCCACCTAGAGGCCAACGTCCTGACTTTC; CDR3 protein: CASSPHLEANVLTF
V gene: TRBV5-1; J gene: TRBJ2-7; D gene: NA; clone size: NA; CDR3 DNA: TGCGCCAGCACTCCTGGACTTCTATCTACCCACGAGCAGTACTTC; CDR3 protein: CASTPGLLSTHEQYF
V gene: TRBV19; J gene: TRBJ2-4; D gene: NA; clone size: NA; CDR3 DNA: TGTGCCAGTAGTAAGGGGGTTCTTGCCAAAAACATTCAGTACTTC; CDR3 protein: CASSKGVLAKNIQYF
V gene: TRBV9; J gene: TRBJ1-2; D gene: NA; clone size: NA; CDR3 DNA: TGTGCCAGCAGCGTAGGGCAGTCTAACTATGGCTACACCTTC; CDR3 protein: CASSVGQSNYGYTF
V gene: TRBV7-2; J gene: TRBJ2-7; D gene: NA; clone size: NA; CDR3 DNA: TGTGCCAGCAGCTTAGGGGGAGGACTTGAGGGAAACGAGCAGTACTTC; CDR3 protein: CASSLGGGLEGNEQYF
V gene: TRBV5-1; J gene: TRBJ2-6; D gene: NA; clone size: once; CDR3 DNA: TGCGCCAGCAGCTTGTGGTACTCTGGGGCCAACGTCCTGACTTTC; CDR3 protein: CASSLWYSGANVLTF
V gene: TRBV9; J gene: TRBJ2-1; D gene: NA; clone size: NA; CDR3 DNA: TGTGCCAGCAGCGTAGGGTTTGTAGCTAAGGGTGAGCAGTTCTTC; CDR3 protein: CASSVGFVAKGEQFF
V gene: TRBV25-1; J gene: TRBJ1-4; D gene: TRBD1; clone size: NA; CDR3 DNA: TGTGCCAGCAGTGCCCGGACAGGCTCTAATGAAAAACTGTTTTTT; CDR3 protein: CASSARTGSNEKLFF
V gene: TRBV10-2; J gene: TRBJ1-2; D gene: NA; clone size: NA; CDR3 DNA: TGCGCCAGCAGTGAGCTTTATGGCTACACCTTC; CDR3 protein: CASSELYGYTF
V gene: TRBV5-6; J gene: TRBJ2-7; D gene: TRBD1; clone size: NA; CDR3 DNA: TGTGCCAGCAGCTTGGCAGGGGGTTCGGCTAACTCCTACGAGCAGTACTTC; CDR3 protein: CASSLAGGSANSYEQYF
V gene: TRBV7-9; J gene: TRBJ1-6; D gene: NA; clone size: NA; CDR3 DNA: TGTGCCAGCAGCTTAGCGAGGGCAGGGAATAATTCACCCCTCCACTTT; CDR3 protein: CASSLARAGNNSPLHF
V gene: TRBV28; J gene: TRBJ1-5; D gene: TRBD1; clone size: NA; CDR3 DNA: TGTGCCAGCAGGACAGGGGGCAATCAGCCCCAGCATTTT; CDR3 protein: CASRTGGNQPQHF
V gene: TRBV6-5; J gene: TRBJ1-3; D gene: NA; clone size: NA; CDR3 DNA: TGTGCCAGCAGTTACTCTCCGGGCATCTCTGGAAACACCATATATTTT; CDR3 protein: CASSYSPGISGNTIYF
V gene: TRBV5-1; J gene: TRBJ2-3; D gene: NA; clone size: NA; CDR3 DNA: TGCGCCAGCAGCTTGGGCGGTGGGGCTGCAGATACGCAGTATTTT; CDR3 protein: CASSLGGGAADTQYF
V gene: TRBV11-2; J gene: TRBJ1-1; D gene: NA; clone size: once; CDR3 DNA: TGTGCCAGCAGCTTCGGTCTTGAAGCTTTCTTT; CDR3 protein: CASSFGLEAFF
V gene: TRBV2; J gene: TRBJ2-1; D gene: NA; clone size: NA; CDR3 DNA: TGTGCCAGCAGTGAAGCGCAACTGAACAATGAGCAGTTCTTC; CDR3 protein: CASSEAQLNNEQFF
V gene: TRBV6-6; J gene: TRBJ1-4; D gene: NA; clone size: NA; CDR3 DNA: TGTGCCGTCCCCGTTGGAGAGGCGGGTGAAAAACTGTTTTTT; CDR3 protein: CAVPVGEAGEKLFF
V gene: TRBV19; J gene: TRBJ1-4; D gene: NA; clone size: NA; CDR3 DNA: TGTGCCAGTAGTATAACTGGTATGGAAAAACTGTTTTTT; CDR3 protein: CASSITGMEKLFF
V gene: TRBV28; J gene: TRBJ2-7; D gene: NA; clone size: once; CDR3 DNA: TGTGCCAGCAGCCCCTCGATCCCCCCCTACGAGCAGTACTTC; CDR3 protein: CASSPSIPPYEQYF
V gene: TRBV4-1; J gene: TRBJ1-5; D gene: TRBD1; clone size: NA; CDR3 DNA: TGCGCCAGCAGCCAAGTTTTAGGGCAGGGGGCGTTCGGCAATCAGCCCCAGCATTTT; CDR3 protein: CASSQVLGQGAFGNQPQHF
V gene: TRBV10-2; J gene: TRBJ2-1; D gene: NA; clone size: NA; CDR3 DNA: TGCGCCAGCACTTCCAGCGGAAGCAATGAGCAGTTCTTC; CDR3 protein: CASTSSGSNEQFF
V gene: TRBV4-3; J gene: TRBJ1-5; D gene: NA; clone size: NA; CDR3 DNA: TGCGCCAGCAGCCAAGATCGGAACGGGAAAGGTCCCCAGCATTTT; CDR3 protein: CASSQDRNGKGPQHF
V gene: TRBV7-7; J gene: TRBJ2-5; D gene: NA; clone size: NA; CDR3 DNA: TGTGCTAGCAGCTTGACGGTACAAGAGACCCAGTACTTC; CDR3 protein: CASSLTVQETQYF
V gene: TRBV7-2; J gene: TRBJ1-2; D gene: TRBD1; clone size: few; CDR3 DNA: TGTGCCAGCAGCCCGGACAGGAACTATGGCTACACCTTC; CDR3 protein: CASSPDRNYGYTF
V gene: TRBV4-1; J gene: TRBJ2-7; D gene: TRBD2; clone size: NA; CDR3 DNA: TGCGCCAGCAGCCAAGGGGGTCTAGCGGGATGGTACGAGCAGTACTTC; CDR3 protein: CASSQGGLAGWYEQYF
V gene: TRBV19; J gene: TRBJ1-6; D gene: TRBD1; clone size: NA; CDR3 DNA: TGTGCCAGTAGTATAACGGACAGGGGGTTTAATTCACCCCTCCACTTT; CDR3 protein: CASSITDRGFNSPLHF
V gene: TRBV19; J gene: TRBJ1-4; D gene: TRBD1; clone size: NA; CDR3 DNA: TGTGCCAGTAGTGGGACAGGGGTAAGGGAAAAACTGTTTTTT; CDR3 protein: CASSGTGVREKLFF
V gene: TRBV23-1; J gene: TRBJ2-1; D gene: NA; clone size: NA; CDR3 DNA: TGCGGCCAGCAGAGGACCTCCGCGTTCAATGAGCAGTTCTTC; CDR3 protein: CGQQRTSAFNEQFF
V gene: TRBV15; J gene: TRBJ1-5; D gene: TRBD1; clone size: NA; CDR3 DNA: TGTGCCACCAGCCCAAACCCCACTACTCAGGGGGCGGGTACGGACCTAGGGAGCAATCAGCCCCAGCATTTT; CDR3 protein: CATSPNPTTQGAGTDLGSNQPQHF
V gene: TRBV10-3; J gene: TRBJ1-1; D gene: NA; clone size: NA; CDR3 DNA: TGTGCCACCTCTTCCCTTACGCGGGGCACTGAAGCTTTCTTT; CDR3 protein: CATSSLTRGTEAFF
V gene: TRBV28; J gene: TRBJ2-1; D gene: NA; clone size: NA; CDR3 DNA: TGTGCCAGCAGTTTACCAGGAATCTACAATGAGCAGTTCTTC; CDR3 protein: CASSLPGIYNEQFF
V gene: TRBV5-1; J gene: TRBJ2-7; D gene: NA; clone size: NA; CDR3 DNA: TGCGCCAGCAGGACGGAGGCGATCCCCTCCTACGAGCAGTACTTC; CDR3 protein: CASRTEAIPSYEQYF
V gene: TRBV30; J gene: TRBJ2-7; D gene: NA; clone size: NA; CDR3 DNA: TGTGCCTGGAGTCCGGGACACCGGAGTGGTGGGCAGTACTTC; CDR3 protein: CAWSPGHRSGGQYF
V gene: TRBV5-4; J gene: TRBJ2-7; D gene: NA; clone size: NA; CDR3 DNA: TGTGCCAGCAGCCGGGGGTTTGGGGCGGCCTACGAGCAGTACTTC; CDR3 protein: CASSRGFGAAYEQYF
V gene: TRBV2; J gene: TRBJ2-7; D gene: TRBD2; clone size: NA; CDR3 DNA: TGTGCCAGCATACCGGGGGGGGTAGAGAGGAGATACGAGCAGTACTTC; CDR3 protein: CASIPGGVERRYEQYF
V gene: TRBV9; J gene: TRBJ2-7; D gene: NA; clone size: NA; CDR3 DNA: TGTGCCAGCAGCGTAGACGTAGGCGAGCAGTACTTC; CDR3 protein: CASSVDVGEQYF
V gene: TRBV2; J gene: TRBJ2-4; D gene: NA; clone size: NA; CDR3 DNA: TGTGCCAGCAGTGAAGCTACGAAGACAAAAAACATTCAGTACTTC; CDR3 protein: CASSEATKTKNIQYF
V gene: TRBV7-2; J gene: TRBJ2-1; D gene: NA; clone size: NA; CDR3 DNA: TGTGCCAGCAGCTTAGTCTATGGCAATGAGCAGTTCTTC; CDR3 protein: CASSLVYGNEQFF
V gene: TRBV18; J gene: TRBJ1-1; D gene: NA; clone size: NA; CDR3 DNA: TGTGCCAGCTCTAAGGACCGGAACACTGAAGCTTTCTTT; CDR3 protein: CASSKDRNTEAFF
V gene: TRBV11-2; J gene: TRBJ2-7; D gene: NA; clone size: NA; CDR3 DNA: TGTGCCAGCAGCCCCGAACAGGGAGACCCTACCTACGAGCAGTACTTC; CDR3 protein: CASSPEQGDPTYEQYF
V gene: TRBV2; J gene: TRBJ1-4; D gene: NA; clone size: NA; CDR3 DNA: TGTGCCAGCACCACCGGGGGGGGGCGGAATGAAAAACTGTTTTTT; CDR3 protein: CASTTGGGRNEKLFF
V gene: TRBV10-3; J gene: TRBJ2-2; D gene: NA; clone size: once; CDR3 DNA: TGTGCCATCAGTGAGTTGGCAGGGGTACGGGAGCTGTTTTTT; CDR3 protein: CAISELAGVRELFF
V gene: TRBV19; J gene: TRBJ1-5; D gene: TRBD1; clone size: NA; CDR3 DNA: TGTGCCACTCGGACAGGGAAGAATTATCAGCCCCAGCATTTT; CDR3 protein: CATRTGKNYQPQHF
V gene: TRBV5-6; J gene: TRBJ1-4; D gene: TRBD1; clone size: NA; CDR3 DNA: TGTGCCAGCAGCTTCGGGACAGGACTTAATGAAAAACTGTTTTTT; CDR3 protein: CASSFGTGLNEKLFF
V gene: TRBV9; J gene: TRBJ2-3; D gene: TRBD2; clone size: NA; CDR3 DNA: TGTGCCAGCAGCTCAGGACTAGCGGGACCATCCACAGATACGCAGTATTTT; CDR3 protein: CASSSGLAGPSTDTQYF
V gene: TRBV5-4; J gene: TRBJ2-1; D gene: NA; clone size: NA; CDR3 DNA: TGTGCCAGCAGCTCCATGAATGAGCAGTTCTTC; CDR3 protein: CASSSMNEQFF
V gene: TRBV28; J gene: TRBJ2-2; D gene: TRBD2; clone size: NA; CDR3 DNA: TGTGCCAGCAGTTTTAACGGCGGGGGGGCCGGGGAGCTGTTTTTT; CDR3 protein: CASSFNGGGAGELFF
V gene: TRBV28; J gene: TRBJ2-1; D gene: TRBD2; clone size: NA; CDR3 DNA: TGTGCCAGCAGTTTTAGAGGGAGGGCCCCAACAAACAATGAGCAGTTCTTC; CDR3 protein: CASSFRGRAPTNNEQFF
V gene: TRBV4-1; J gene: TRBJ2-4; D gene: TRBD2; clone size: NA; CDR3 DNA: TGCGCCAGCAGCCAAGCCCCTTTCCCGGGACTAGCGGGGTATCTGGGCAAAAACATTCAGTACTTC; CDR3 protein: CASSQAPFPGLAGYLGKNIQYF